This T cell receptor beta chain was captured in a study of blood T cell repertoires in COVID-19. Trimming at V came to 9 bases and at J to 7 bases, leaving 18 bases not matched to a gene. The CDR3 runs to 16 residues. The germline V gene has CDR1 MRHNA and CDR2 SNTAGT. Original handling: Researchers report that nucleated cell counts were estimated from reference gene primer amplification. TCRdb's copy holds only in-frame clones and misses some; the assay was immunoSEQ multiplex PCR. V, J and clone size derive from that table, while D and trimming were established from the DNA sequence. The top ten hold approximately 5.6% of the sample, which has roughly 180,000 clones, roughly 80% seen once. This clone has a single count. Those who participated ranged in age from roughly 18 to 89 years and resided in about two dozen US areas.

Sample: PBMCs or T cells enriched from blood (not recorded which). The chain couples TRBV6-4 to TRBJ2-7, with TRBD1 matching over 10 bases. The receptor comes from a woman aged 40 to 49 with acute COVID-19. DNA of the CDR3: TGTGCCAGAAACACCACCCGTGTCGACAGGGGGCATGAGCAGTACTTC. This sequence encodes CARNTTRVDRGHEQYF.